This T cell receptor (beta chain) emerged from a study of CD8+ T cells in alopecia areata. RNA extraction and reverse transcription yielded cDNA as sequencing template. Measured with immunoSEQ multiplex PCR; TCRdb has only the in-frame clones, and not every one. The table shows hundreds of thousands of clones, with about two thirds occurring only once. CDR3 length equals 14 residues. V dropped 7 bases and J dropped 2 bases, with 14 bases sitting between them. The germline V gene has CDR1 SNHLY and CDR2 FYNNEI. The origin of this receptor is a human donor with alopecia areata. The sequences come from CD4+ T cells sorted from blood, collected at week 0. The chain couples TRBV2 to TRBJ2-5, with D tentatively TRBD2 (6 bases). CDR3 sequence reads: CASKRRRGQETQYF. The CDR3 coding sequence is TGTGCCAGCAAGAGACGGCGGGGACAAGAGACCCAGTACTTC.